These T cell receptor beta chains were read from a single sample in a study of radiation and T cells in renal cell carcinoma. TCRdb's table, derived via immunoSEQ multiplex PCR, lists solely in-frame clones and lacks some. The data show 100,000 to 150,000 clones, around 89% seen once. The specimen comprised blood, sampled from a patient whose treatment included radiotherapy and nephrectomy. Every receptor here comes from a woman between 70 and 85 years old with renal cell carcinoma. Both conserved end residues are trimmed from each CDR3. Size values are once, few and many counts, or a class for expanded clones, and some rows have none.

>once|TRBV11-3
ASSLGGANVLT
>NA|TRBV5-1
ASSLAIGPETQY
>NA|TRBV10-3
AISVRQSNYGYT
>once|TRBV5-1
ASSLEGGNSPLH
>NA|TRBV5-1
ASSSGLAGSGELF
>NA|TRBV5-1
ASSLEPSGPYEQY
>NA|TRBV4-1
ASSQQGSGANVLT
>NA|TRBV7-3
ASSLQGTTEAF
>NA|TRBV6-5
ASRTGRLVEQY
>NA|TRBV6-5
ASSRGTYYGYT
>NA|TRBV5-5
ASSLYQNYEQY
>NA|TRBV9
ASSVGQGLSYEQY
>NA|TRBV5-6
ASSMAGTNYGYT
>NA|TRBV27
ASSEGGYGYT
>once|TRBV7-2
ASSLARGGDEQF
>NA|TRBV7-2
ASSWYRGLNTEAF
>NA|TRBV7-9
ASSLANRGQETQY
>NA|TRBV19
ASSIRGGRGSGTDTQY
>NA|TRBV18
ASSPPFGGRVF
>NA|TRBV27
ASTPAGQGPYGYT
>NA|TRBV18
ASSPGQALNTEAF
>NA|TRBV11-2
ASLRVTEAF
>NA|TRBV6-5
ASSYSEQRAKNIQY
>NA|TRBV7-3
ASSAIQGSHFNNEQF
>NA|TRBV19
ASSISTARSEKLF
>NA|TRBV7-3
ASSLSGGDADTQY
>NA|TRBV6-1
ASTLGRVEAF